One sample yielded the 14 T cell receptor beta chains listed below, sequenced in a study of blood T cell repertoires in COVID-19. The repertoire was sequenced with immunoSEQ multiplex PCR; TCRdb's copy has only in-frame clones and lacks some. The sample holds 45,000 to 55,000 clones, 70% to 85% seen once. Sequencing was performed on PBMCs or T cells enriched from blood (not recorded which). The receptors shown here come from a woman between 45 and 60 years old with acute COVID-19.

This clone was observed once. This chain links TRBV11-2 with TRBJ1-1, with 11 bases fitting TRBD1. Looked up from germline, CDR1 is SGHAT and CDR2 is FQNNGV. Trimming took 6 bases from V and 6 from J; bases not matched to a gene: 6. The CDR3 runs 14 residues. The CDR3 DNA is TGTGCCAGCAGACCGGGACAGGGGGGCGCTGAAGCTTTCTTT. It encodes CASRPGQGGAEAFF.

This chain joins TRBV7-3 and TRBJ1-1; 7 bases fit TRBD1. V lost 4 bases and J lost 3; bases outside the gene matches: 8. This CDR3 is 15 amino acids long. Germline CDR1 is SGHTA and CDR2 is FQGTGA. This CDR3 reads CASSSPETGYTEAFF. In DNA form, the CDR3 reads TGTGCCAGCAGCTCCCCAGAGACAGGGTACACTGAAGCTTTCTTT.

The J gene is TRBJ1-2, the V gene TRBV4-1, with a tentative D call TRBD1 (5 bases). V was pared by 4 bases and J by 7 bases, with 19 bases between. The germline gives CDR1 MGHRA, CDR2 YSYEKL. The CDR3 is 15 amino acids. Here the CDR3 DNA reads TGCGCCAGCAGCCCAGACAGTGGACTAACGAGTGGCTACACCTTC. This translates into CASSPDSGLTSGYTF.

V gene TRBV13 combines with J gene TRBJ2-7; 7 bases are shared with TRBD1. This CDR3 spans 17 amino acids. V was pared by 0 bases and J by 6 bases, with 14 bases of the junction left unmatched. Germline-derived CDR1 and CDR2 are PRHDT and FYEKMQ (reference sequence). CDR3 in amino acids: CASSLGLDKGAGGEQYF. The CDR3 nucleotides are TGTGCCAGCAGCTTAGGCCTGGACAAGGGGGCAGGAGGCGAGCAGTACTTC.

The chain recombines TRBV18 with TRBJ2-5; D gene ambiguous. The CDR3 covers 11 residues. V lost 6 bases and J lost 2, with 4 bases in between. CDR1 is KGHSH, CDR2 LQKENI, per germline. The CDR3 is CASSPQETQYF. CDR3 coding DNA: TGTGCCAGCTCTCCGCAAGAGACCCAGTACTTC.

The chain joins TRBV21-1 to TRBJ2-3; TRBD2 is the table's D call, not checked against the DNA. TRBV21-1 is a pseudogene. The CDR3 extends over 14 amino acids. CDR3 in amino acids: CASSKLVRADTQYF. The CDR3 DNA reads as TGTGCCAGCAGCAAACTAGTGCGCGCAGATACGCAGTATTTT.

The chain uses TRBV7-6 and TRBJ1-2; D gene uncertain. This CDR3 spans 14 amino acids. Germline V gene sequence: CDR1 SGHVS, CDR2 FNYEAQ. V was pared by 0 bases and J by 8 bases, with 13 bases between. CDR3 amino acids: CASSLAGSSWGYTF. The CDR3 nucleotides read TGTGCCAGCAGCTTAGCCGGGTCTAGCTGGGGCTACACCTTC.

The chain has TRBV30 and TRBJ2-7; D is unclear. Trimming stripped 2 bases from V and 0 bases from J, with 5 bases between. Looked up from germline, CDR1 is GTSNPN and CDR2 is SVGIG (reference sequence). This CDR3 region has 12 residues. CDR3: CAWSFSSYEQYF. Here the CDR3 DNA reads TGTGCCTGGAGTTTCTCCTCCTACGAGCAGTACTTC.

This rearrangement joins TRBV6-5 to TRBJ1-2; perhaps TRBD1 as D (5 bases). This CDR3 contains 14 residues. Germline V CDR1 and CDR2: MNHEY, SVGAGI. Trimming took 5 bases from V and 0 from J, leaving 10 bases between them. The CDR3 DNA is TGTGCCAGCAGTAACCAGGGCTCTAACTATGGCTACACCTTC. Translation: CASSNQGSNYGYTF.

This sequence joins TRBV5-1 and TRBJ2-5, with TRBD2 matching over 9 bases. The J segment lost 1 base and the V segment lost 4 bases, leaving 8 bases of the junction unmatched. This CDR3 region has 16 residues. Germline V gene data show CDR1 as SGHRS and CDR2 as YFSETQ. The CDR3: CASSPQGLALQETQYF. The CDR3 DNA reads TGCGCCAGCAGCCCCCAGGGACTAGCTCTCCAAGAGACCCAGTACTTC. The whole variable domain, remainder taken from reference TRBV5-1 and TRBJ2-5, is KAGVTQTPRYLIKTRGQQVTLSCSPISGHRSVSWYQQTPGQGLQFLFEYFSETQRNKGNFPGRFSGRQFSNSRSEMNVSTLELGDSALYLCASSPQGLALQETQYFGPGTRLLVL.

The CDR3 protein is CASRGRGEEAFF. The CDR3 DNA sequence: TGTGCCTCGAGGGGCAGGGGCGAGGAAGCTTTCTTT. The rearrangement uses TRBV11-3 and TRBJ1-1, with a possible D match to TRBD1 (6 bases). The germline CDR1 and CDR2 sequences are SGHNT and YENEEA. Trimming took off 11 bases at V and 8 bases at J, with 18 bases between the two ends. The CDR3 contains 12 residues.

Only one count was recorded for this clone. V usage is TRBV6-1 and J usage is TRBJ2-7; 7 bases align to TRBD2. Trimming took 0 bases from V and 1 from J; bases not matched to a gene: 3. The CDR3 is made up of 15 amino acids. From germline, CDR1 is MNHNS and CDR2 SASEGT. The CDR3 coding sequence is TGTGCCAGCAGTGAAGCGGGGGGGTTTTCCTACGAGCAGTACTTC. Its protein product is CASSEAGGFSYEQYF.

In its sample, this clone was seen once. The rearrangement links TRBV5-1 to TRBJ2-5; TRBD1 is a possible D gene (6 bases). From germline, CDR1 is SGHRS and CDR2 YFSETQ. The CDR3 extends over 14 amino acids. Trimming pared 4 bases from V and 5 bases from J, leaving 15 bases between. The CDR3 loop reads CASSDDEGVETQYF. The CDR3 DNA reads TGCGCCAGCAGCGACGATGAGGGGGTGGAGACCCAGTACTTC.

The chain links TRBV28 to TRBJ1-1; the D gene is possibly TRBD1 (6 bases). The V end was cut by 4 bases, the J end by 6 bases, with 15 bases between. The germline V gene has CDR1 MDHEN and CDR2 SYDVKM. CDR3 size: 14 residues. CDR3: CASSSLGAVSEAFF. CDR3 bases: TGTGCCAGCAGTTCCCTGGGGGCGGTGTCTGAAGCTTTCTTT. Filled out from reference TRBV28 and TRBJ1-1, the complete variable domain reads DVKVTQSSRYLVKRTGEKVFLECVQDMDHENMFWYRQDPGLGLRLIYFSYDVKMKEKGDIPEGYSVSREKKERFSLILESASTNQTSMYLCASSSLGAVSEAFFGQGTRLTVV.